The 21 T cell receptor beta chains below all came from one sample that was sequenced in a study of PD-1 blockade in classical Hodgkin lymphoma. Sample time point: cycle 4 day 1 (C4D1), after 6 weeks of nivolumab. There was relapse after autologous stem cell transplantation in every patient, and there was variation in brentuximab vedotin exposure. Sequencing used immunoSEQ multiplex PCR; TCRdb keeps in-frame clones, though not all of them. The sample lists some 95,000 clones; 90% were seen once. Source: peripheral blood mononuclear cells (PBMCs), taken before the fourth cycle of nivolumab. Every receptor here comes from a human donor with classical Hodgkin lymphoma.

V and J are TRBV5-6 and TRBJ2-1; TRBD2 aligns across 8 bases. Germline loops: CDR1 SGHDT, CDR2 YYEEEE. This CDR3 contains 18 residues. J lost 6 bases, V lost 4 bases, and 18 bases had no gene match. Here the CDR3 reads CASSPPVARGGPFNEQFF. Here the CDR3 DNA reads TGTGCCAGCAGCCCACCCGTTGCCCGGGGGGGCCCCTTCAATGAGCAGTTCTTC.

V is TRBV11-2 and J is TRBJ1-1; D call uncertain. Germline CDR1 and CDR2: SGHAT and FQNNGV. This CDR3 is built from 18 residues. The ends were cut back, 5 bases at V and 0 bases at J, with 22 bases in the middle. CDR3 region: CASSDTPGRSHMNTEAFF. The CDR3 coding sequence is TGTGCCAGCAGCGACACGCCTGGCAGGTCCCACATGAACACTGAAGCTTTCTTT.

V and J are TRBV6-4 and TRBJ2-1, with 9 bases lining up with TRBD2. Losses at the gene ends were 0 bases for V and 7 bases for J; bases not matched to a gene: 4. The V gene's germline CDR1 is MRHNA and CDR2 SNTAGT. CDR3 length equals 15 residues. CDR3 region: CASSDSGGGANEQFF. CDR3 in DNA: TGTGCCAGCAGTGACTCCGGCGGGGGGGCAAATGAGCAGTTCTTC.

This rearrangement joins TRBV27 to TRBJ2-3; D tentatively reads TRBD1 or TRBD2 (6 bases each). This CDR3 has 16 residues. The V and J ends lost 2 bases and 3 bases respectively, with 15 bases between them. The germline gives CDR1 MNHEY, CDR2 SMNVEV (reference sequence). The CDR3, as DNA: TGTGCCAGCAGTTTAGGGGGACGGAGGGGGACAGATACGCAGTATTTT. This sequence encodes CASSLGGRRGTDTQYF.

The DNA for the CDR3 is TGTGCCAGCAGCCTTACTTCACCACGCAGCACAGATACGCAGTATTTT. This codes for CASSLTSPRSTDTQYF. The chain has TRBV7-2 and TRBJ2-3; D is unresolved. The germline V gene has CDR1 SGHTA and CDR2 FQGNSA. The CDR3 has 16 amino acids. Between the trimmed V and J ends, which lost 5 bases and 0 bases, there was a span of 15 bases.

CDR3 protein: CASSLNLPRAEAFF. As DNA, the CDR3 is TGTGCCAGCAGCCTAAACCTCCCCCGGGCTGAAGCTTTCTTT. The chain combines TRBV6-1 with TRBJ1-1; D not resolved. V lost 6 bases to trimming and J lost 6 bases, with 17 bases between them. There are 14 residues in the CDR3. CDR1 and CDR2 (germline): MNHNS, SASEGT.

The chain recombines TRBV25-1 with TRBJ2-5, with D maybe TRBD1 (6 bases). V lost 1 base and J 12 bases, leaving 15 bases between the germline ends. CDR1 and CDR2 (germline): MGHDK, SYGVNS. The CDR3 is 13 residues long. CDR3 sequence (DNA): TGTGCCAGCAGTGAATCCGGGACATGGATCGAGTACTTC. Amino acid sequence: CASSESGTWIEYF. The full variable domain, in which reference TRBV25-1 and TRBJ2-5 provide the parts outside the CDR3, is EADIYQTPRYLVIGTGKKITLECSQTMGHDKMYWYQQDPGMELHLIHYSYGVNSTEKGDLSSESTVSRIRTEHFPLTLESARPSHTSQYLCASSESGTWIEYFGPGTRLLVL.

The chain couples TRBV18 to TRBJ2-5, with TRBD1 matching 7 bases. This CDR3 has 14 amino acids. V lost 3 bases, J lost 2 bases, and 3 bases stayed unmatched. CDR1 is KGHSH, CDR2 LQKENI, per germline. The CDR3 DNA sequence: TGTGCCAGCTCACCGACAGGGCTACAAGAGACCCAGTACTTC. This encodes CASSPTGLQETQYF.

The rearrangement links TRBV7-6 to TRBJ1-1; D gene uncertain. V lost 11 bases, J lost 0 bases, and 10 bases lay in between. The CDR3 consists of 12 residues. Germline V CDR1 and CDR2: SGHVS, FNYEAQ. In DNA, the CDR3 is TGTGCCTGTACGGATCTGAACACTGAAGCTTTCTTT. This codes for CACTDLNTEAFF.

The count of this clone is one. The chain recombines TRBV13 with TRBJ1-2; TRBD1 aligns across 7 bases. This CDR3 contains 14 residues. With V trimmed by 4 bases and J by 7 bases, 9 bases remained unmatched. Germline V gene data show CDR1 as PRHDT and CDR2 as FYEKMQ (reference sequence). CDR3 bases: TGTGCCAGCAGCTCCGCCAGGGGGTGGATTGGCTACACCTTC. Amino acid sequence: CASSSARGWIGYTF.

The chain combines TRBV5-4 with TRBJ2-7; perhaps TRBD1 as D (5 bases). CDR3 length: 14 amino acids. Germline V lookup: CDR1 SGHNT, CDR2 YYREEE (reference sequence). V gave up 2 bases and J gave up 0 bases, with 9 bases separating them. CDR3: CASSLRGLSYEQYF. The CDR3 coding sequence is TGTGCCAGCAGCTTAAGGGGCCTCTCCTACGAGCAGTACTTC.

The chain carries TRBV6-5 and TRBJ2-1; D is uncertain. The length of the CDR3 is 14 residues. From germline, CDR1 is MNHEY and CDR2 SVGAGI. V was cut by 0 bases and J by 6 bases, with 9 bases left in between. The CDR3 coding sequence is TGTGCCAGCAGTTACTCGAGATCGGTCAATGAGCAGTTCTTC. This translates into CASSYSRSVNEQFF.

The J gene is TRBJ2-5, the V gene TRBV28; a weak D match, TRBD2 (7 bases). Germline CDR1 and CDR2: MDHEN and SYDVKM. V lost 8 bases to trimming and J lost 3 bases, with 19 bases between them. This CDR3 is 15 amino acids long. CDR3 DNA: TGTGCCAGCTCCTATAGGGGGGGAGGGGAAGAGACCCAGTACTTC. Translating gives CASSYRGGGEETQYF.

The chain is built from TRBV5-6 and TRBJ2-3; D gene ambiguous. Germline V gives CDR1 SGHDT, CDR2 YYEEEE. The CDR3 is 13 amino acids. Trimming took 2 bases from V and 0 from J, leaving 4 bases between them. The CDR3 spells CASSFLSTDTQYF. The CDR3 coding sequence is TGTGCCAGCAGCTTCTTAAGCACAGATACGCAGTATTTT.

The rearrangement links TRBV4-3 to TRBJ2-1; D is ambiguous. The germline V and J ends were trimmed by 0 bases and 0 bases, with 12 bases remaining between them. The CDR3 runs 17 residues. Germline loops: CDR1 LGHNA, CDR2 YSLEER. The CDR3 is CASSQDGRLSSYNEQFF. The CDR3 DNA sequence: TGCGCCAGCAGCCAAGATGGACGCCTAAGCTCCTACAATGAGCAGTTCTTC.

J is TRBJ1-5 and V is TRBV6-1; 9 bases are a match to TRBD1. Germline assignment: CDR1 MNHNS and CDR2 SASEGT. With 5 bases clipped from V and 7 bases from J, the junction kept 6 bases outside the gene matches. The CDR3 extends over 14 amino acids. CDR3 in amino acids: CASSHWTGDQPQHF. The DNA of the CDR3 is TGTGCCAGCAGTCACTGGACAGGGGACCAGCCCCAGCATTTT.

The J gene is TRBJ1-4, the V gene TRBV7-2, with 7 bases fitting TRBD1. The CDR3 runs to 16 residues. The germline gives CDR1 SGHTA, CDR2 FQGNSA. The J segment lost 4 bases and the V segment lost 5 bases, leaving 10 bases of the junction unmatched. This CDR3 is CASSLAPGQFNEKLFF. In nucleotides, the CDR3 is TGTGCCAGCAGCCTCGCCCCGGGACAGTTTAATGAAAAACTGTTTTTT.

The chain couples TRBV27 to TRBJ1-2; TRBD1 is a possible D gene (5 bases). This CDR3 is built from 14 residues. With 5 bases removed from V and 7 bases from J, the gap between germline ends came to 17 bases. Germline V gives CDR1 MNHEY, CDR2 SMNVEV (reference sequence). The CDR3 DNA reads TGTGCCAGCAGTCCCGGGACTATTCTATCTGGCTACACCTTC. This translates into CASSPGTILSGYTF.

V usage is TRBV9 and J usage is TRBJ2-1; D is possibly TRBD1 (7 bases). Germline V gene lookup returns CDR1 SGDLS and CDR2 YYNGEE. Trimming took off 5 bases at V and 3 bases at J, with 15 bases between the two ends. This CDR3 contains 15 residues. CDR3 sequence: CASSSRGESYNEQFF. The CDR3 DNA reads as TGTGCCAGCAGTTCCAGGGGGGAAAGCTACAATGAGCAGTTCTTC.

The chain couples TRBV6-5 to TRBJ1-5, with D perhaps TRBD1 (5 bases). The CDR3 contains 12 residues. V gave up 8 bases and J gave up 5 bases, with 10 bases separating them. From germline, CDR1 is MNHEY and CDR2 SVGAGI. The CDR3 here is CASPGGYQPQHF. CDR3 sequence (DNA): TGTGCCAGCCCGGGGGGTTATCAGCCCCAGCATTTT.

The V call is TRBV7-9, the J call TRBJ1-1, with TRBD1 identical over 7 bases. With 0 bases clipped from V and 5 bases from J, the junction kept 6 bases outside the gene matches. CDR1 is SEHNR, CDR2 FQNEAQ, per germline (reference sequence). The length of the CDR3 is 15 residues. This CDR3 is CASSLAQGVGTEAFF. CDR3 DNA: TGTGCCAGCAGCTTAGCCCAGGGGGTTGGGACTGAAGCTTTCTTT.